The clone carrying this TCR beta chain has just one count. What it binds is unknown. The CDR3 is made up of 13 amino acids. Germline V CDR1 and CDR2: SEHNR, FQNEAQ (reference sequence). Deletions cut 3 bases from V and 14 bases from J, with 19 bases between. The data derive from a study of a mutant IDH1 vaccine in newly diagnosed glioma. As for time point: week 23, last vaccination. Topical imiquimod accompanied each vaccine dose, which consisted of 300 ug of mutant IDH1 20-mer peptide. Sequencing used immunoSEQ multiplex PCR; TCRdb keeps in-frame clones, though not all of them. Among around 54,000 clones, over 80% were seen once, and the ten largest hold approximately 1.4%.

The chain is built from TRBV7-9 and TRBJ1-2; D is possibly TRBD1 (6 bases). This specimen was PBMCs, taken from a glioma patient whose treatment included an IDH1 peptide vaccine. The receptor comes from a man in his forties with glioma. This chain's CDR3 is CASSFAAGQLDTF. In nucleotides, the CDR3 is TGTGCCAGCAGCTTTGCCGCGGGACAACTAGATACCTTC.